Following are 7 T cell receptor beta chains from one sample sequenced in a study of technical replicates of blood from a handful of donors. Here immunoSEQ multiplex PCR was the method, and the copy in TCRdb shows in-frame clones only, minus some. The table records about 56,000 clones, 90% to 95% of them present only once. Material: PBMCs. Source of these receptors: a human donor in good health. Some clones in this sample may be carry-over from other donors' samples.

Here the CDR3 DNA reads TGTGCCAGCAGCCGTTCGCCTGGGACAGGGGTAAAAGAGACCCAGTACTTC. It specifies CASSRSPGTGVKETQYF. The rearrangement joins TRBV11-3 to TRBJ2-5; 10 bases map to TRBD1. Per germline, CDR1 SGHNT and CDR2 YENEEA. The CDR3 sequence is 17 residues long. Losses at the gene ends were 5 bases for V and 3 bases for J; bases not matched to a gene: 12.

The CDR3 is CASSPGTSGRVDTQYF. CDR3 nucleotide sequence: TGTGCCAGCAGCCCCGGGACTAGCGGGAGAGTTGATACGCAGTATTTT. V and J are TRBV5-8 and TRBJ2-3; TRBD2 agrees at 14 bases. CDR1 SGHTS and CDR2 YDEGEE come from the germline V gene. With 4 bases clipped from V and 6 bases from J, the junction kept 7 bases outside the gene matches. The length of the CDR3 is 16 residues.

The chain combines TRBV5-4 with TRBJ2-5; TRBD2 agrees at 8 bases. J lost 2 bases, V lost 4 bases, and 7 bases had no gene match. In germline, CDR1 is SGHNT, CDR2 YYREEE (reference sequence). The CDR3 loop spans 15 amino acids. The CDR3 is CASSRSGAVQETQYF. For the CDR3, the DNA is TGTGCCAGCAGCCGTAGCGGGGCCGTACAAGAGACCCAGTACTTC.

The chain employs TRBV27 and TRBJ1-2, with TRBD1 matching over 7 bases. The CDR3 covers 15 residues. Germline V gene sequence: CDR1 MNHEY, CDR2 SMNVEV (reference sequence). With 2 bases clipped from V and 4 bases from J, the junction kept 7 bases outside the gene matches. CDR3 DNA sequence: TGTGCCAGCAGTTTAACGGGACAGCCCTTCTATGGCTACACCTTC. Its translation is CASSLTGQPFYGYTF.

This chain connects TRBV15 to TRBJ1-5; 10 bases agree with TRBD1. Germline V gene data show CDR1 as LNHNV and CDR2 as YYDKDF (reference sequence). This CDR3 is 16 amino acids long. V trimming: 1 base; J trimming: 2 bases; junction bases outside the gene matches: 2. CDR3 in DNA: TGTGCCACCAGCAGAGGACAGGGGGCAGGCAATCAGCCCCAGCATTTT. Translation: CATSRGQGAGNQPQHF.

The chain recombines TRBV18 with TRBJ1-1; D is ambiguous. Trimming took off 6 bases at V and 4 bases at J, with 6 bases between the two ends. Germline V gene lookup returns CDR1 KGHSH and CDR2 LQKENI. CDR3 size: 11 residues. The CDR3 coding sequence is TGTGCCAGCTCCACTGTCACTGAAGCTTTCTTT. Protein sequence: CASSTVTEAFF.

This sequence joins TRBV7-9 and TRBJ1-1; 7 bases align to TRBD1. Germline V CDR1 and CDR2: SEHNR, FQNEAQ (reference sequence). The J segment lost 9 bases and the V segment lost 4 bases, leaving 8 bases of the junction unmatched. The length of the CDR3 is 13 residues. The CDR3 sequence: CASSSMTGRQAFF. CDR3 nucleotide sequence: TGTGCCAGCAGCTCCATGACAGGGCGTCAAGCTTTCTTT.